The text below deals with one T cell receptor beta chain. This sample is part of a study of T cell changes during pregnancy in multiple sclerosis. Assay used: immunoSEQ multiplex PCR; TCRdb lists only in-frame clones, some missing. The sample lists approximately 70,000 clones, more than 70% occurring once. There are 15 residues in the CDR3. Trimming removed 6 bases at V and 6 bases at J, with 20 bases between. Germline assignment: CDR1 MNHNS and CDR2 SASEGT. The chain joins TRBV6-1 to TRBJ1-1; perhaps TRBD1 as D (6 bases). The specimen comprised peripheral blood, sampled in the first trimester of pregnancy. The source is a female donor in good health, enrolled as a control in a pregnancy study. The chain's CDR3 is CASSPGGAGSPEAFF. DNA for the CDR3: TGTGCCAGCAGCCCTGGGGGGGCCGGGAGCCCTGAAGCTTTCTTT.